Given below is one TCR beta chain in context. What it recognizes is unknown. This entry belongs to a study of T-cell memory formation after mild COVID-19. Study-wide findings and caveats: CD4+ contracting clones lay mainly in CM and EM, CD8+ ones in EMRA.

TCRdb passed the 5' RACE reads through MiXCR, listing each CDR3 protein once. The sample has some 290,000 distinct CDR3 sequences; roughly 17% are singletons. V dropped 3 bases and J dropped 8 bases, with 11 bases sitting between them. Per germline, CDR1 SGHTA and CDR2 FQGNSA. The CDR3 totals 13 residues. The rearrangement uses TRBV7-2 and TRBJ2-1, with D possibly being TRBD1 or TRBD2 (5 bases each). Sequencing was carried out using PBMCs or a T cell subset sorted from them (not recorded which). This TCR was recovered from a man between 18 and 35 years old who had mild COVID-19 (a few samples of this study predate the infection). Cell type and time point are not known. The CDR3 DNA reads as TGTGCCAGCAGCTTTCTGAGGGGCGATGAGCAGTTCTTC. Protein sequence: CASSFLRGDEQFF.